Listed below are T cell receptor beta chains from one sample, sequenced in a study of shared clonotypes between healthy human individuals. Sequencing used immunoSEQ multiplex PCR; TCRdb keeps in-frame clones, though not all of them. Found here are about 820,000 clones, nearly 95% of them singletons; the top ten hold approximately 25%. Sequencing used naive CD8+ T cells sorted from blood. Receptors originate from a man between 25 and 39 years old in good health. Each CDR3 is given with its conserved first and last residue. D genes are given only for firm matches. Expanded clones get a size class; other rows say once, few or many, or leave the size out.

>few|TRBJ1-1|NA|TRBV10-2
CASSDLESGRNTEAFF
TGCGCCAGCAGTGATCTCGAATCTGGGCGGAACACTGAAGCTTTCTTT
>once|TRBJ1-2|TRBD1|TRBV7-8
CASSLAPHASWTGEGYGYTF
TGTGCCAGCAGCTTAGCCCCACACGCCTCTTGGACAGGGGAAGGGTATGGCTACACCTTC
>NA|TRBJ2-1|TRBD1|TRBV7-9
CASSLNPGQGWNEQFF
TGTGCCAGCAGCTTAAACCCGGGACAGGGGTGGAATGAGCAGTTCTTC
>NA|TRBJ1-2|NA|TRBV5-4
CASSLRGNYGYTF
TGTGCCAGCAGCTTAAGGGGGAACTATGGCTACACCTTC
>NA|TRBJ2-1|TRBD2|TRBV11-2
CASSLSPLAGYNEQFF
TGTGCCAGCAGCCTAAGCCCATTAGCGGGGTACAATGAGCAGTTCTTC
>once|TRBJ2-1|TRBD2|TRBV13
CASSLRRASGSTHEQFF
TGTGCCAGCAGCTTACGGCGCGCCAGCGGGAGTACCCATGAGCAGTTCTTC
>NA|TRBJ1-1|TRBD1|TRBV28
CASRDRGDTEAFF
TGTGCCAGCAGAGACAGGGGGGACACTGAAGCTTTCTTT
>NA|TRBJ2-6|NA|TRBV15
CATSRESSGANVLTF
TGTGCCACCAGCAGAGAATCCTCTGGGGCCAACGTCCTGACTTTC
>NA|TRBJ2-2|NA|TRBV27
CASSFAGHTGELFF
TGTGCCAGCAGTTTCGCAGGGCACACCGGGGAGCTGTTTTTT
>NA|TRBJ2-1|NA|TRBV10-1
CASSPEGVIEQFF
TGCGCCAGCAGTCCGGAGGGGGTTATTGAGCAGTTCTTC
>NA|TRBJ1-5|NA|TRBV6-1
CASSEVTSQPQHF
TGTGCCAGCAGTGAAGTGACGAGTCAGCCCCAGCATTTT
>NA|TRBJ1-5|TRBD1|TRBV7-2
CASSRTGASNQPQHF
TGTGCCAGCAGCAGGACAGGGGCGAGCAATCAGCCCCAGCATTTT
>once|TRBJ2-2|NA|TRBV29-1
CSVTYANTGELFF
TGCAGCGTTACTTACGCGAACACCGGGGAGCTGTTTTTT
>NA|TRBJ1-3|NA|TRBV7-6
CASSKNPGNTIYF
TGTGCCAGCAGCAAGAACCCCGGAAACACCATATATTTT
>NA|TRBJ2-7|NA|TRBV15
CATSSRLGPTYEQYF
TGTGCCACCAGCAGCCGACTAGGACCAACCTACGAGCAGTACTTC
>NA|TRBJ2-7|TRBD1|TRBV5-1
CATPGQGAYEQYF
TGCGCCACCCCGGGACAGGGAGCCTACGAGCAGTACTTC
>NA|TRBJ2-1|TRBD2|TRBV7-2
CASSLLVGTSGSGEQFF
TGTGCCAGCAGCTTATTGGTCGGGACTAGCGGGAGTGGGGAGCAGTTCTTC
>NA|TRBJ2-7|NA|TRBV18
CASSPRLDKPYEQYF
TGTGCCAGCTCACCCCGACTCGACAAGCCCTACGAGCAGTACTTC
>NA|TRBJ2-1|TRBD1|TRBV10-2
CASSESQGQEQFF
TGCGCCAGCAGTGAGTCTCAGGGACAGGAGCAGTTCTTC
>NA|TRBJ2-1|NA|TRBV7-2
CASSLSSYNEQFF
TGTGCCAGCAGCTTATCCTCCTACAATGAGCAGTTCTTC
>NA|TRBJ2-7|TRBD2|TRBV6-6
CASSPRLAGAPYEQYF
TGTGCCAGCAGTCCCCGACTAGCGGGAGCCCCCTACGAGCAGTACTTC
>NA|TRBJ2-7|NA|TRBV7-3
CASSPTRWEQYF
TGTGCCAGCAGCCCGACTCGGTGGGAGCAGTACTTC
>NA|TRBJ2-7|TRBD2|TRBV4-3
CASSQDTSGSYEQYF
TGCGCCAGCAGCCAAGATACTAGCGGCTCCTACGAGCAGTACTTC
>few|TRBJ1-5|NA|TRBV27
CASRPGQTLSNQPQHF
TGTGCCAGCAGGCCGGGACAAACCCTTAGCAATCAGCCCCAGCATTTT
>NA|TRBJ2-1|TRBD2|TRBV7-6
CASSLVSGTSSYNEQFF
TGTGCCAGCAGCTTAGTGAGCGGGACTAGCTCCTACAATGAGCAGTTCTTC
>NA|TRBJ2-7|NA|TRBV6-1
CASSESADRFTYEQYF
TGTGCCAGCAGTGAATCGGCCGACAGGTTCACCTACGAGCAGTACTTC
>NA|TRBJ2-1|NA|TRBV5-1
CASSGHPGGSNEQFF
TGCGCCAGCAGCGGGCACCCAGGTGGAAGCAATGAGCAGTTCTTC
>NA|TRBJ2-7|NA|TRBV4-1
CASSQDRLPPYEQYF
TGCGCCAGCAGCCAAGACCGACTCCCCCCCTACGAGCAGTACTTC
>NA|TRBJ2-7|NA|TRBV2
CASVLGQISYEQYF
TGTGCCAGCGTCCTTGGACAGATCTCCTACGAGCAGTACTTC
>NA|TRBJ2-7|NA|TRBV7-8
CATTKPGSYEQYF
TGTGCCACTACAAAACCGGGCTCCTACGAGCAGTACTTC
>NA|TRBJ2-7|NA|TRBV4-1
CASSFGQSYEQYF
TGCGCCAGCAGCTTTGGACAGTCCTACGAGCAGTACTTC
>NA|TRBJ2-5|NA|TRBV5-5
CASSLTTGSYQYF
TGTGCCAGCAGCTTGACAACAGGATCGTACCAGTACTTC
>NA|TRBJ2-1|TRBD1|TRBV2
CASSYRQGVYNEQFF
TGTGCCAGCAGTTATAGACAGGGGGTCTACAATGAGCAGTTCTTC
>NA|TRBJ2-7|NA|TRBV6-6
CASSYSQDPSAYEQYF
TGTGCCAGCAGTTACTCTCAGGATCCTTCCGCCTACGAGCAGTACTTC
>once|TRBJ2-3|TRBD2|TRBV13
CASSLEGLAGLTDTQYF
TGTGCCAGCAGCTTAGAGGGGCTAGCGGGTCTCACAGATACGCAGTATTTT
>NA|TRBJ1-4|TRBD1|TRBV29-1
CSVGRTGVNEKLFF
TGCAGCGTTGGTCGGACAGGGGTGAACGAAAAACTGTTTTTT
>NA|TRBJ2-1|TRBD2|TRBV5-6
CASSRAGVYNEQFF
TGTGCCAGCAGTCGAGCGGGAGTCTACAATGAGCAGTTCTTC
>NA|TRBJ2-1|TRBD1|TRBV4-3
CASSPQVPGQGHEQFF
TGCGCCAGCAGCCCACAAGTCCCGGGACAGGGGCATGAGCAGTTCTTC